These 15 T cell receptor beta chains share one sample of origin, sequenced in a study of shared clonotypes between healthy human individuals. Naivety among CD8 cells was defined by CD45RO negativity and positive CCR7 selection, thereby excluding terminally differentiated effector memory CD45RA+ cells. Profiled with immunoSEQ multiplex PCR; TCRdb holds only in-frame clones, not every one. Of about 2,200,000 clones in the sample, roughly 91% were seen once. The sample consisted of naive CD8+ T cells from PBMCs. The source is a young man in good health. Some clones in this sample may be carry-over from other donors' samples.

This chain joins TRBV18 and TRBJ1-1; a possible D gene is TRBD1 (5 bases). This CDR3 has 13 residues. Germline CDR1 reads KGHSH; CDR2 reads LQKENI. V was pared by 5 bases and J by 1 base, with 8 bases between. The CDR3 region has the DNA TGTGCCAGCTCAAAAGACAGGAACACTGAAGCTTTCTTT. Protein: CASSKDRNTEAFF. Together with reference TRBV18 and TRBJ1-1, the CDR3 gives the full variable domain: NAGVMQNPRHLVRRRGQEARLRCSPMKGHSHVYWYRQLPEEGLKFMVYLQKENIIDESGMPKERFSAEFPKEGPSILRIQQVVRGDSAAYFCASSKDRNTEAFFGQGTRLTVV.

The chain recombines TRBV7-8 with TRBJ2-3; unclear D gene. V lost 1 base and J lost 4, with 9 bases in between. There are 14 residues in the CDR3. CDR1 and CDR2 (germline): SGHVS, FQNEAQ. For the CDR3, the DNA is TGTGCCAGCAGCTTAGGGACCACTGCAGATACGCAGTATTTT. Encoded protein: CASSLGTTADTQYF.

The rearrangement joins TRBV5-1 to TRBJ2-1, with 11 bases fitting TRBD2. V was pared by 4 bases and J by 10 bases, with 16 bases of the junction left unmatched. Looked up from germline, CDR1 is SGHRS and CDR2 is YFSETQ. This CDR3 is built from 17 residues. The CDR3: CASSRPTSGDGYREQFF. DNA for the CDR3: TGCGCCAGCAGCCGACCGACTAGCGGGGACGGCTATCGGGAGCAGTTCTTC.

A single count supports this clone. The rearrangement links TRBV12-5 to TRBJ2-1; TRBD2 is a possible D gene (7 bases). There are 17 residues in the CDR3. Germline V gene sequence: CDR1 LGHNT, CDR2 FRNRAP. V shed 4 bases and J shed 0 bases, with 16 bases lying between them. CDR3 amino acids: CASGSRGAPSSYNEQFF. The CDR3 nucleotides are TGTGCTAGTGGTTCACGGGGGGCACCGAGCTCCTACAATGAGCAGTTCTTC.

The chain employs TRBV6-1 and TRBJ1-5; D unclear. The V gene lost 2 bases and the J gene lost 7 bases, with 15 bases spanning the gap. Germline V CDR1 and CDR2: MNHNS, SASEGT. The CDR3 is made up of 15 amino acids. CDR3 coding DNA: TGTGCCAGCAGTGAAATCCGTCCTGCACGGCAGCCCCAGCATTTT. It codes for CASSEIRPARQPQHF.

The chain employs TRBV30 and TRBJ2-6, with TRBD2 identical over 8 bases. V lost 6 bases, J lost 2 bases, and 3 bases stayed unmatched. CDR1 and CDR2 from the germline V gene are GTSNPN and SVGIG (reference sequence). The CDR3 has 14 amino acids. CDR3 protein: CACSGGAGANVLTF. The DNA of the CDR3 is TGTGCCTGTTCCGGGGGGGCTGGGGCCAACGTCCTGACTTTC.

The chain recombines TRBV29-1 with TRBJ2-7; weak D call: TRBD1 (5 bases). V gave up 2 bases and J gave up 4 bases, with 12 bases separating them. Germline V gives CDR1 SQVTM, CDR2 ANQGSEA. The CDR3 is made up of 13 amino acids. For the CDR3, the DNA is TGCAGCGTTGAATCGGCAGGGATGTACGAGCAGTACTTC. As protein: CSVESAGMYEQYF.

J is TRBJ2-7 and V is TRBV10-3; the D gene is possibly TRBD2 (5 bases). Deletions cut 3 bases from V and 6 bases from J, with 15 bases between. The CDR3 is 14 amino acids. In germline, CDR1 is ENHRY, CDR2 SYGVKD. The CDR3 DNA reads TGTGCCATCAGTGAAGGGCCTGGGAGCGGCGAGCAGTACTTC. Translating gives CAISEGPGSGEQYF.

CDR3 region: CASSPRGDRSDTQYF. CDR3 in DNA: TGTGCCAGTAGTCCCAGGGGGGACAGATCAGATACGCAGTATTTT. This rearrangement joins TRBV19 to TRBJ2-3; maybe TRBD1 (7 bases). CDR3 length: 15 residues. V lost 5 bases, J lost 4 bases, and 16 bases lay in between. Germline lookup yields CDR1 LNHDA and CDR2 SQIVND (reference sequence).

V usage is TRBV4-1 and J usage is TRBJ2-7, with D possibly matching TRBD1 (6 bases). This CDR3 spans 15 amino acids. CDR1 is MGHRA, CDR2 YSYEKL, per germline. V was pared by 4 bases and J by 6 bases, with 19 bases between. The CDR3 DNA follows: TGCGCCAGCAGCCGACACCGGGAACAGGGTAGCGAGCAGTACTTC. This encodes CASSRHREQGSEQYF.

This chain uses TRBV29-1 with TRBJ1-2; 7 positions agree with TRBD1. V was pared by 6 bases and J by 13 bases, with 17 bases of the junction left unmatched. The CDR3 runs 13 residues. Germline-derived CDR1 and CDR2 are SQVTM and ANQGSEA. The CDR3 loop is CSVLWGDSSDCTF. As DNA, the CDR3 is TGCAGCGTCCTATGGGGGGACAGCTCGGACTGCACCTTC.

The chain recombines TRBV5-1 with TRBJ2-7, with D uncertain. V lost 0 bases to trimming and J lost 3 bases, with 13 bases between them. Germline loops: CDR1 SGHRS, CDR2 YFSETQ. This CDR3 is 15 amino acids long. The CDR3 nucleotides read TGCGCCAGCAGCTTGGTACCGGCCCCCAACTACGAGCAGTACTTC. Translating it yields CASSLVPAPNYEQYF.

The chain employs TRBV6-5 and TRBJ2-7, with 10 bases matching TRBD1. CDR3 size: 15 residues. The junction had 8 bases not matched to a gene; V was cut back by 5 bases and J by 4 bases. Germline CDR1 MNHEY, CDR2 SVGAGI. CDR3 sequence reads: CASSQRTGGTYEQYF. The DNA of the CDR3 is TGTGCCAGCAGTCAAAGGACAGGGGGAACTTACGAGCAGTACTTC.

V is TRBV28 and J is TRBJ2-1; D remains unclear. Germline values: CDR1 MDHEN, CDR2 SYDVKM. V lost 3 bases and J 5 bases, leaving 11 bases between the germline ends. The CDR3 loop spans 14 amino acids. CDR3 in amino acids: CASSFSVAHNEQFF. CDR3 coding DNA: TGTGCCAGCAGTTTTTCAGTTGCGCACAATGAGCAGTTCTTC. The full variable domain, rest sourced from reference TRBV28 and TRBJ2-1, is DVKVTQSSRYLVKRTGEKVFLECVQDMDHENMFWYRQDPGLGLRLIYFSYDVKMKEKGDIPEGYSVSREKKERFSLILESASTNQTSMYLCASSFSVAHNEQFFGPGTRLTVL.

For the CDR3, the DNA is TGCGCCAGCAGCTTATCAGGGGGGCCCCCACGGGACACTGAAGCTTTCTTT. Translation gives CASSLSGGPPRDTEAFF. This chain links TRBV5-1 with TRBJ1-1, with 7 bases matching TRBD1. The V gene's germline CDR1 is SGHRS and CDR2 YFSETQ. This CDR3 region has 17 residues. Trimming at V came to 2 bases and at J to 3 bases, leaving 13 bases not matched to a gene.